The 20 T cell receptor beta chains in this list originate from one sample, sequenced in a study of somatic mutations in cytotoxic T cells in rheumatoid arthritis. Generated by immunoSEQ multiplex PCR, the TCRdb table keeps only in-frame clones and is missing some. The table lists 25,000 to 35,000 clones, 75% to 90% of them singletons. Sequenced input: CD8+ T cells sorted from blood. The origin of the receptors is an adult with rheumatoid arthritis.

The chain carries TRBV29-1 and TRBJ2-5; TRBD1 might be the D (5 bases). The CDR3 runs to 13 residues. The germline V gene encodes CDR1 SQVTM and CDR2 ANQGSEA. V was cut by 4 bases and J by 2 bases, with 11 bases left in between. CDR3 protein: CSVGGGEQETQYF. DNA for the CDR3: TGCAGCGTTGGGGGCGGAGAACAAGAGACCCAGTACTTC.

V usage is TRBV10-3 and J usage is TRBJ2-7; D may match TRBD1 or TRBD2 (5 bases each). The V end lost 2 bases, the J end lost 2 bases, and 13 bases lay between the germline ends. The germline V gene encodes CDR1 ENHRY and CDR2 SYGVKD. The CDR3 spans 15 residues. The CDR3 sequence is CAISEPSGRPYEQYF. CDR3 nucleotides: TGTGCCATCAGTGAGCCCTCGGGACGGCCCTACGAGCAGTACTTC.

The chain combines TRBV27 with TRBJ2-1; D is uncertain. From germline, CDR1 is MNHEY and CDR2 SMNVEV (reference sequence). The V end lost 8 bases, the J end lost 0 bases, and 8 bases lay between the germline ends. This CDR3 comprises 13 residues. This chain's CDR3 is CASGSSSYNEQFF. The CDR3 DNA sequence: TGTGCCAGCGGGTCTAGCTCCTACAATGAGCAGTTCTTC.

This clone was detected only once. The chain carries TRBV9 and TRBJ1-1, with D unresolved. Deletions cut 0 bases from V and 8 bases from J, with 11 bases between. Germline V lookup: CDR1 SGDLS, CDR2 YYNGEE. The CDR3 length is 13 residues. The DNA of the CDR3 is TGTGCCAGCAGCGTAGCTACGGGAGGGGAAGCTTTCTTT. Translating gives CASSVATGGEAFF.

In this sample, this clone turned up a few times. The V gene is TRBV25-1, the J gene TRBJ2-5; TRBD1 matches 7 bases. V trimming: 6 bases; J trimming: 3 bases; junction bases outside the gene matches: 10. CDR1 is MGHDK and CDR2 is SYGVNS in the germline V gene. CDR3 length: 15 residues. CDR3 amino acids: CASSGDRDLKETQYF. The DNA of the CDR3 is TGTGCCAGCAGCGGCGACAGGGACCTAAAAGAGACCCAGTACTTC.

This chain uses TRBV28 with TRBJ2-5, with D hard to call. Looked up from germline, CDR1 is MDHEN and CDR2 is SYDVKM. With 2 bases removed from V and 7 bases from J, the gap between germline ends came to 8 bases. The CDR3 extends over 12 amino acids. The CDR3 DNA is TGTGCCAGCAGTTTAGGCCGCGGGACCCAGTACTTC. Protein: CASSLGRGTQYF.

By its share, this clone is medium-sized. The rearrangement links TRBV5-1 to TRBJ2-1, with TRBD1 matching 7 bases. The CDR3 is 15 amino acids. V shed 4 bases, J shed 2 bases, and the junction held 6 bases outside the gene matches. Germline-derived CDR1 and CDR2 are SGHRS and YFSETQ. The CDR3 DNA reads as TGCGCCAGCAGCCCCAACAGGGGAACCTACAATGAGCAGTTCTTC. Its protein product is CASSPNRGTYNEQFF. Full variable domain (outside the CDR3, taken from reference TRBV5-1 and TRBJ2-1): KAGVTQTPRYLIKTRGQQVTLSCSPISGHRSVSWYQQTPGQGLQFLFEYFSETQRNKGNFPGRFSGRQFSNSRSEMNVSTLELGDSALYLCASSPNRGTYNEQFFGPGTRLTVL.

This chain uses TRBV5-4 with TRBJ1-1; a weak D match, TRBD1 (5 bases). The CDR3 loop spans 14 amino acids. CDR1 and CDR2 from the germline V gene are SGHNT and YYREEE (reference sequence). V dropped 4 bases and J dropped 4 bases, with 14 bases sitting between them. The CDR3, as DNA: TGTGCCAGCAGCCTTGCCGGGGGTGGCACTGAAGCTTTCTTT. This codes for CASSLAGGGTEAFF.

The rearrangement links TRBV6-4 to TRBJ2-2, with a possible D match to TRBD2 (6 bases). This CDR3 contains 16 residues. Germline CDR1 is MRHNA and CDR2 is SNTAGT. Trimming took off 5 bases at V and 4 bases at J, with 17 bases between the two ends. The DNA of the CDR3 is TGTGCCAGCAGTCCTCTGTGGGACTTAAGCACCGGGGAGCTGTTTTTT. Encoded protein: CASSPLWDLSTGELFF.

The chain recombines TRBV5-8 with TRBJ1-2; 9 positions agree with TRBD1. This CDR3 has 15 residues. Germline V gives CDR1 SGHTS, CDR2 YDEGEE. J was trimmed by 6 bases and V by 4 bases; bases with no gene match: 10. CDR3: CASSPWTGDVDGYTF. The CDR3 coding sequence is TGTGCCAGCAGCCCGTGGACAGGGGACGTTGATGGCTACACCTTC. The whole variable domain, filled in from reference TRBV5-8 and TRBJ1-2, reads EAGVTQSPTHLIKTRGQQATLRCSPISGHTSVYWYQQALGLGLQFLLWYDEGEERNRGNFPPRFSGRQFPNYSSELNVNALELEDSALYLCASSPWTGDVDGYTFGSGTRLTVV.

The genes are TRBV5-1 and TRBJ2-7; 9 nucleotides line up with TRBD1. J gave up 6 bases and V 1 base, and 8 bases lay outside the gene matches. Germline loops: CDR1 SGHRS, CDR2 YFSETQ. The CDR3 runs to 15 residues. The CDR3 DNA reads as TGCGCCAGCAGCTTGTCCGGGACAGGGTACCTCGAGCAGTACTTC. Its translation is CASSLSGTGYLEQYF.

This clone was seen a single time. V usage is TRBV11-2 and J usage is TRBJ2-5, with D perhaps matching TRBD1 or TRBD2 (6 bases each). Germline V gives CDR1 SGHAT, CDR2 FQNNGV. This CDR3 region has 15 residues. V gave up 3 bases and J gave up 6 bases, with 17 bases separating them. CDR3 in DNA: TGTGCCAGCAGCTTGGGCCGGGGGCCTGCGCAGACCCAGTACTTC. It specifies CASSLGRGPAQTQYF.

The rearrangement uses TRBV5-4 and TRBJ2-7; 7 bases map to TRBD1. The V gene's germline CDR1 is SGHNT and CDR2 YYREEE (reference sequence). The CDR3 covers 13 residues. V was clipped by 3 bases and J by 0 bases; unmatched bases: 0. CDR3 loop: CASSWDSSYEQYF. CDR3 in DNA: TGTGCCAGCAGCTGGGACAGCTCCTACGAGCAGTACTTC.

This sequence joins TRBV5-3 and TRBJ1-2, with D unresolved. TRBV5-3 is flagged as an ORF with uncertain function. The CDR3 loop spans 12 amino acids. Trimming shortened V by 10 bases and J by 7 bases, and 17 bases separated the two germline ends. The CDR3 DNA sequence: TGTGCCCTGGGAGAGAGGCTACGTGGCTACACCTTC. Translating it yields CALGERLRGYTF.

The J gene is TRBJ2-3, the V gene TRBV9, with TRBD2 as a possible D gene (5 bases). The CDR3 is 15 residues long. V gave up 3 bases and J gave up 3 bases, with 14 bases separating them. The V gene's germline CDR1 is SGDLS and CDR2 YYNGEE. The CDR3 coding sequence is TGTGCCAGCAGCGGACCCCGGGATCTTACAGATACGCAGTATTTT. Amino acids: CASSGPRDLTDTQYF.

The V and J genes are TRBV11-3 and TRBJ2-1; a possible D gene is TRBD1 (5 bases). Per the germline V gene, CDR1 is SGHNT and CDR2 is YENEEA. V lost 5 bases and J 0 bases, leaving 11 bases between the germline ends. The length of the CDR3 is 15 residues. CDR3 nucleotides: TGTGCCAGCAGCCCCAGGGTCAGCTCCTACAATGAGCAGTTCTTC. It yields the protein CASSPRVSSYNEQFF.

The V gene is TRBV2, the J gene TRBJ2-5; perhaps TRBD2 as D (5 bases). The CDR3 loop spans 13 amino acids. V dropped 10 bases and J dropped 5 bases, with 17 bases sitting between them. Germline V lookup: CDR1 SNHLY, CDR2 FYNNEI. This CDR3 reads CAKEGWLTETQYF. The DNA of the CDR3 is TGTGCCAAAGAGGGATGGCTCACGGAGACCCAGTACTTC.

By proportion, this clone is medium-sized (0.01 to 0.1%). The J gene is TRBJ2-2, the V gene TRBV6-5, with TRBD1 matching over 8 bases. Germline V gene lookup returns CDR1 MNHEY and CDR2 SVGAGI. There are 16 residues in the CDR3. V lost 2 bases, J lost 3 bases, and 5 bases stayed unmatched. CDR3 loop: CASSYATGGDTGELFF. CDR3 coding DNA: TGTGCCAGCAGTTACGCTACAGGGGGAGACACCGGGGAGCTGTTTTTT.

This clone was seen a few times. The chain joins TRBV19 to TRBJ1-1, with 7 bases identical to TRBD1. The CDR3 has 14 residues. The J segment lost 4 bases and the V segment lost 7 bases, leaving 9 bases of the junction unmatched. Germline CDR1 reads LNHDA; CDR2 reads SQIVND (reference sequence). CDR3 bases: TGTGCCAGTACCGGACAGGAGGAAGGCACTGAAGCTTTCTTT. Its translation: CASTGQEEGTEAFF. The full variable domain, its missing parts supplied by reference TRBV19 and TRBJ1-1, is DGGITQSPKYLFRKEGQNVTLSCEQNLNHDAMYWYRQDPGQGLRLIYYSQIVNDFQKGDIAEGYSVSREKKESFPLTVTSAQKNPTAFYLCASTGQEEGTEAFFGQGTRLTVV.

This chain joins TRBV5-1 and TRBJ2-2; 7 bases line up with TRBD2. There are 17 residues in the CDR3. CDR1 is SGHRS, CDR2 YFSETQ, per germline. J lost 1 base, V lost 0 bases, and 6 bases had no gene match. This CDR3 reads CASSLGLAELNTGELFF. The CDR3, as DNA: TGCGCCAGCAGCTTGGGCCTAGCGGAGCTGAACACCGGGGAGCTGTTTTTT.